The 27 T cell receptor beta chains below were found in one sample sequenced in a study of T cells in Graves' hyperthyroidism and ophthalmopathy. The source material, RNA transcripts, was used to amplify TCR beta CDR3 regions. RT-PCR in the first round (using the HTBI primer set) targeted the TCR CDR3. MiXCR, run by TCRdb on the multiplex PCR reads, gives a single entry per CDR3 protein. The data show about 640,000 distinct CDR3 sequences, with about 20% seen just once and over 30% held by the top ten. Specimen: blood. Source of these receptors: a man under 40 with Graves' ophthalmopathy.

The sample holds a few counts of this clonotype. This chain connects TRBV9 to TRBJ2-2; TRBD2 matches at 8 bases. Per the germline V gene, CDR1 is SGDLS and CDR2 is YYNGEE. Losses at the gene ends were 2 bases for V and 8 bases for J; bases not matched to a gene: 8. The CDR3 spans 15 residues. The CDR3 DNA reads as TGTGCCAGCAGCGTTTCCGAGACTAGCGCGGGGGAGCTGTTTTTT. Translated: CASSVSETSAGELFF.

As concerns this clonotype: At one of its ends the junction is not consistent with the germline gene, which may arise from a read error. J is TRBJ2-1 and V is TRBV6-2 or TRBV6-3; 16 nucleotides line up with TRBD2. Germline CDR1 and CDR2: MNHEY and SVGEGT. The CDR3 consists of 22 residues. Here the CDR3 reads CASSTSGLAGGPYRSSYNERFF. CDR3 in DNA: TGTGCCAGCAGCACCTCGGGACTAGCGGGAGGGCCATACCGGTCCTCCTACAATGAGCGGTTCTTC.

This clonotype was recorded at least ten times. The rearrangement links TRBV12-3 or TRBV12-4 to TRBJ2-5; D tentatively fits TRBD1 or TRBD2 (6 bases each). This CDR3 has 14 residues. Trimming cost V 5 bases and J 5 bases, with 15 bases left between them. CDR3 DNA sequence: TGTGCCAGCAGTGATCAGGGGAGGTTCGAGACCCAGTACTTC. Translation: CASSDQGRFETQYF.

The chain combines TRBV12-3 or TRBV12-4 with TRBJ1-2, with 7 bases that match TRBD1. The CDR3 is 12 amino acids. V trimming: 6 bases; J trimming: 8 bases; junction bases outside the gene matches: 6. The DNA for the CDR3 is TGTGCCAGCAGCACGGGACAGTGGGGCTACACCTTC. It specifies CASSTGQWGYTF.

This clonotype was counted many times. The chain employs TRBV7-2 and TRBJ2-3; D call uncertain. V gave up 2 bases and J gave up 3 bases, with 6 bases separating them. The CDR3 is 13 residues long. CDR1 SGHTA and CDR2 FQGNSA come from the germline V gene. The CDR3 protein is CASSLYGTDTQYF. In nucleotides, the CDR3 is TGTGCCAGCAGCTTATACGGAACAGATACGCAGTATTTT.

The genes are TRBV12-5 and TRBJ1-1; D gene unclear. The CDR3 is 13 residues long. Trimming took off 1 base at V and 0 bases at J, with 3 bases between the two ends. Germline V gene lookup returns CDR1 LGHNT and CDR2 FRNRAP. The CDR3 is CASGLDLNTEAFF. The CDR3 region has the DNA TGTGCTAGTGGTTTGGACCTGAACACTGAAGCTTTCTTT. The full variable domain, rest sourced from reference TRBV12-5 and TRBJ1-1, is DARVTQTPRHKVTEMGQEVTMRCQPILGHNTVFWYRQTMMQGLELLAYFRNRAPLDDSGMPKDRFSAEMPDATLATLKIQPSEPRDSAVYFCASGLDLNTEAFFGQGTRLTVV.

This clonotype was seen at least ten times. This rearrangement joins TRBV28 to TRBJ2-7, with TRBD2 matching over 10 bases. CDR1 is MDHEN and CDR2 is SYDVKM in the germline V gene. The length of the CDR3 is 14 residues. V lost 3 bases, J lost 6 bases, and 5 bases stayed unmatched. This CDR3 is CASSFSSGSFEQYF. Written as DNA, the CDR3 is TGTGCCAGCAGTTTCTCTAGCGGGAGTTTCGAGCAGTACTTC.

This clonotype has more than one count but fewer than ten. The CDR3 sequence is CASSLGTSGYQEQYF. The DNA of the CDR3 is TGTGCCAGCAGCTTAGGTACTAGCGGTTACCAGGAGCAGTACTTC. V and J are TRBV7-6 and TRBJ2-7, with 8 positions matching TRBD2. Losses at the gene ends were 1 base for V and 7 bases for J; bases not matched to a gene: 9. Germline CDR1 SGHVS, CDR2 FNYEAQ. The CDR3 totals 15 residues.

This clonotype occurred many times. The CDR3 DNA is TGTGCCATCAGTTCGACTAGCGGAGCACAAGGGTACGAGCAGTACTTC. Its protein product is CAISSTSGAQGYEQYF. J is TRBJ2-7 and V is TRBV10-3; 9 bases agree with TRBD2. V was clipped by 5 bases and J by 4 bases; unmatched bases: 12. Per the germline V gene, CDR1 is ENHRY and CDR2 is SYGVKD. The CDR3 is made up of 16 amino acids.

This chain uses TRBV6-2 or TRBV6-3 with TRBJ1-1; no clear D gene. The CDR3 extends over 13 amino acids. CDR1 is MNHEY, CDR2 SVGEGT, per germline. Trimming took off 7 bases at V and 7 bases at J, with 16 bases between the two ends. The CDR3 loop reads CASNTEQIYEAFF. CDR3 sequence (DNA): TGTGCCAGCAACACGGAGCAGATATATGAAGCTTTCTTT.

This clonotype was picked up a small number of times. This sequence joins TRBV5-1 and TRBJ2-2, with D maybe TRBD2 (6 bases). This CDR3 is built from 16 residues. Trimming shortened V by 4 bases and J by 7 bases, and 20 bases separated the two germline ends. Germline V gene sequence: CDR1 SGHRS, CDR2 YFSETQ. DNA for the CDR3: TGCGCCAGCAGCACTGAGGCCTCGACGGGGGTCGGGGAGCTGTTTTTT. Translating it yields CASSTEASTGVGELFF.

The sample holds many counts of this clonotype. This chain links TRBV6-2 or TRBV6-3 with TRBJ2-5; 11 bases map to TRBD2. V lost 2 bases, J lost 0 bases, and 8 bases stayed unmatched. Looked up from germline, CDR1 is MNHEY and CDR2 is SVGEGT. The CDR3 runs to 18 residues. CDR3 in amino acids: CASSYPLAGGPNQETQYF. Written as DNA, the CDR3 is TGTGCCAGCAGTTACCCCCTAGCGGGAGGCCCAAACCAAGAGACCCAGTACTTC.

This clonotype showed up just a few times. The chain is built from TRBV30 and TRBJ1-2, with 9 bases matching TRBD1. Germline CDR1 GTSNPN, CDR2 SVGIG (reference sequence). Unmatched junction bases numbered 4, after V lost 5 bases and J lost 6 bases. The CDR3 covers 12 residues. CDR3 amino acids: CAWGGTGHGYTF. The CDR3 DNA is TGTGCCTGGGGGGGGACAGGGCATGGCTACACCTTC.

This clonotype was detected many times. The rearrangement uses TRBV28 and TRBJ2-7, with 8 bases aligning to TRBD2. The ends lost 4 bases at V and 1 base at J; junction bases unmatched: 6. This CDR3 has 15 amino acids. Germline V gene data show CDR1 as MDHEN and CDR2 as SYDVKM. CDR3 DNA: TGTGCCAGCAGTTCGGGACTAGTAGTTTCCTACGAGCAGTACTTC. Translated, it gives CASSSGLVVSYEQYF. The full variable domain, its missing parts supplied by reference TRBV28 and TRBJ2-7, is DVKVTQSSRYLVKRTGEKVFLECVQDMDHENMFWYRQDPGLGLRLIYFSYDVKMKEKGDIPEGYSVSREKKERFSLILESASTNQTSMYLCASSSGLVVSYEQYFGPGTRLTVT.

CDR3: CASSYGQDNYGYTF. In DNA, the CDR3 is TGCGCCAGCAGCTACGGACAGGATAACTATGGCTACACCTTC. The rearrangement links TRBV5-1 to TRBJ1-2; 7 positions agree with TRBD1. This CDR3 has 14 amino acids. Germline CDR1 is SGHRS and CDR2 is YFSETQ. After removal of 3 bases from V and 1 base from J, the junction contained 3 bases not matched to a gene.

This clonotype was observed a few times. The chain carries TRBV12-3 or TRBV12-4 and TRBJ1-5, with D perhaps matching TRBD1 (5 bases). The V gene lost 3 bases and the J gene lost 3 bases, with 9 bases spanning the gap. CDR3 size: 14 residues. In DNA, the CDR3 is TGTGCCAGCAGTTTGGGGGAGATCAATCAGCCCCAGCATTTT. Amino acid sequence: CASSLGEINQPQHF.

The CDR3 region is CASSLDSGRTEAFF. The CDR3 DNA reads TGTGCCAGCAGCTTGGATTCAGGACGCACTGAAGCTTTCTTT. V usage is TRBV5-5 and J usage is TRBJ1-1; no firm D call. V lost 0 bases, J lost 4 bases, and 10 bases lay in between. Germline V gene sequence: CDR1 SGHKS, CDR2 YYEKEE (reference sequence). The CDR3 consists of 14 residues.

This clonotype has just a few counts. The chain uses TRBV7-9 and TRBJ2-1; 11 nucleotides agree with TRBD2. From germline, CDR1 is SEHNR and CDR2 FQNEAQ (reference sequence). This CDR3 spans 17 amino acids. V trimming: 1 base; J trimming: 8 bases; junction bases outside the gene matches: 10. The CDR3 protein is CASSLGPSGRNRDEQFF. The CDR3 region has the DNA TGTGCCAGCAGCTTAGGTCCTAGCGGGAGGAATAGGGATGAGCAGTTCTTC. Supplemented by reference TRBV7-9 and TRBJ2-1, the full variable domain reads DTGVSQNPRHKITKRGQNVTFRCDPISEHNRLYWYRQTLGQGPEFLTYFQNEAQLEKSRLLSDRFSAERPKGSFSTLEIQRTEQGDSAMYLCASSLGPSGRNRDEQFFGPGTRLTVL.

A few counts support this clonotype. CDR3 in DNA: TGTGCCAGCAGCTTTGGGGGGGACGGGGAGCTGTTTTTT. Amino acid sequence: CASSFGGDGELFF. This chain joins TRBV7-9 and TRBJ2-2, with 7 bases identical to TRBD2. Germline-derived CDR1 and CDR2 are SEHNR and FQNEAQ (reference sequence). Trimming took 3 bases from V and 7 from J; bases not matched to a gene: 2. The CDR3 runs to 13 residues.

This clonotype was counted between two and nine times. This chain joins TRBV20-1 and TRBJ1-2; TRBD1 might be the D (6 bases). This CDR3 is 12 amino acids long. Trimming removed 5 bases from V and 4 bases from J, with 11 bases in between. Germline CDR1 is DFQATT and CDR2 is SNEGSKA (reference sequence). DNA for the CDR3: TGCAGTGCTCCCAGGGGTGCCTATGGCTACACCTTC. Protein: CSAPRGAYGYTF.

This clonotype was seen at least ten times. V usage is TRBV7-2 and J usage is TRBJ2-3, with 7 bases lining up with TRBD1. V shed 5 bases, J shed 2 bases, and the junction held 10 bases outside the gene matches. Germline V gives CDR1 SGHTA, CDR2 FQGNSA. The CDR3 extends over 16 amino acids. The CDR3 DNA follows: TGTGCCAGCAGCCTTCGACAGGGAATACTCACAGATACGCAGTATTTT. Protein sequence: CASSLRQGILTDTQYF.

This clonotype was seen a handful of times. This sequence joins TRBV20-1 and TRBJ2-4, with TRBD1 identical over 7 bases. The CDR3 consists of 12 residues. Germline V CDR1 and CDR2: DFQATT, SNEGSKA (reference sequence). Germline trimming cut 5 bases from V and 7 bases from J; bases unmatched to any gene: 5. This CDR3 reads CSAFGQANIQYF. Written as DNA, the CDR3 is TGCAGTGCTTTCGGACAGGCGAACATTCAGTACTTC.

This clonotype appeared a few times. The rearrangement links TRBV24-1 to TRBJ2-1; no clear D gene. The CDR3 runs 12 residues. Trimming left V 6 bases short and J 7 bases short, with 9 bases between. Germline V gene data show CDR1 as KGHDR and CDR2 as SFDVKD. CDR3 protein: CATSSSTNEQFF. In DNA form, the CDR3 reads TGTGCCACCAGTTCCTCGACTAATGAGCAGTTCTTC.

This clonotype was seen a few times. The CDR3 bases are TGTGCCAGCGGCAGCCCAACTAGCGGGAGGGCCTTCGGGGAGCTGTTTTTT. It encodes CASGSPTSGRAFGELFF. V usage is TRBV13 and J usage is TRBJ2-2, with 13 bases matching TRBD2. CDR1 is PRHDT, CDR2 FYEKMQ, per germline (reference sequence). The CDR3 consists of 17 residues. The J segment lost 7 bases and the V segment lost 8 bases, leaving 13 bases of the junction unmatched.

J is TRBJ2-5 and V is TRBV28; D not resolved. V was trimmed by 7 bases and J by 2 bases, leaving 5 bases between them. CDR1 is MDHEN and CDR2 is SYDVKM in the germline V gene. CDR3 length: 11 amino acids. This CDR3 reads CASTYQETQYF. CDR3 DNA: TGTGCCAGCACCTATCAAGAGACCCAGTACTTC.

This chain links TRBV6-2 or TRBV6-3 with TRBJ2-7; D ambiguous. V lost 4 bases, J lost 5 bases, and 21 bases lay in between. CDR3 size: 16 residues. Germline CDR1 MNHEY, CDR2 SVGEGT. The CDR3 reads CASSLAARWAGHEQYF. In DNA form, the CDR3 reads TGTGCCAGCAGTTTGGCCGCCCGATGGGCTGGTCACGAGCAGTACTTC.

The V call is TRBV10-3, the J call TRBJ2-7, with D tentatively TRBD2 (6 bases). Germline assignment: CDR1 ENHRY and CDR2 SYGVKD. The CDR3 runs 16 residues. The V end was cut by 2 bases, the J end by 0 bases, with 14 bases between. The CDR3 sequence: CAISEGTSPTSYEQYF. The CDR3 DNA sequence: TGTGCCATCAGTGAGGGAACTAGCCCGACCTCCTACGAGCAGTACTTC.